This paragraph covers one T cell receptor (beta chain) sequence. The authors' processing: By means of reference gene primer amplification, nucleated cell counts were estimated. This table comes from immunoSEQ multiplex PCR, and its TCRdb copy is limited to in-frame clones, with some not included. V and J calls and clone size come straight from that table; D and trimming were deduced from the DNA. The sample lists about 200,000 clones, 88% seen once, with approximately 0.69% in the top ten. The source of the sample is a study of blood T cell repertoires in COVID-19. Study summary: Italy, Spain and the United States were the sources of the convalescent and acute COVID-19 samples. PBMCs, B-cell-depleted T cells, or T cells provided the cDNA or gDNA that made up the material.

The germline gives CDR1 SGHTA, CDR2 FQGNSA. The V segment lost 10 bases and the J segment 5 bases; nucleotides outside the gene matches: 15. The CDR3 spans 15 residues. The sequence was obtained from a man in his forties with acute or convalescent COVID-19. The gene calls are TRBV7-2 and TRBJ2-5, with 8 bases matching TRBD2. Specimen: peripheral blood. CDR3 region: CATPPSGGLTETQYF. The CDR3 DNA follows: TGTGCCACCCCCCCCAGCGGGGGATTGACGGAGACCCAGTACTTC.